Listed here are 21 T cell receptor beta chains from one sample, sequenced in a study of neoadjuvant anti-PD-1 for oral cavity cancer. Assay: immunoSEQ multiplex PCR; the TCRdb copy retains only in-frame clones and omits some. The sample holds 15,000 to 20,000 clones, about 61% seen once. The source was PBMCs, collected before nivolumab (anti-PD-1) treatment. The source of these receptors is a person between 35 and 79 years old with oral cavity squamous cell carcinoma.

V and J are TRBV19 and TRBJ2-1, with a weak D call TRBD1 (5 bases). The CDR3 is 13 amino acids. CDR1 and CDR2 from the germline V gene are LNHDA and SQIVND (reference sequence). With 3 bases removed from V and 5 bases from J, the gap between germline ends came to 8 bases. This CDR3 reads CASSIQQDNEQFF. Here the CDR3 DNA reads TGTGCCAGTAGTATTCAACAGGACAATGAGCAGTTCTTC.

The chain joins TRBV12-2 to TRBJ1-1. TRBV12-2 is noted as a pseudogene. This CDR3 has 13 residues. The CDR3 coding sequence is TGTGCAAGCCGCCGGGGGCCTTTCACTGAAGCTTTCTTT. Residues: CASRRGPFTEAFF.

The DNA of the CDR3 is TGTGCCAGCAGCGTAGGACAGTTTTTGGGCAACAATGAGCAGTTCTTC. Protein product: CASSVGQFLGNNEQFF. The chain employs TRBV9 and TRBJ2-1; D may be TRBD1 (5 bases). Deletions cut 0 bases from V and 5 bases from J, with 15 bases between. Germline V CDR1 and CDR2: SGDLS, YYNGEE. CDR3 length equals 16 residues.

The V and J genes are TRBV10-3 and TRBJ2-7; 7 bases map to TRBD1. The CDR3 has 14 residues. Trimming at V came to 3 bases and at J to 5 bases, leaving 7 bases not matched to a gene. Germline CDR1 is ENHRY and CDR2 is SYGVKD. CDR3 coding DNA: TGTGCCATCAGTGAAGACAGGGCGTCCAACGAGCAGTACTTC. The encoded protein is CAISEDRASNEQYF.

The J gene is TRBJ1-1, the V gene TRBV5-1; 7 positions match TRBD1. Germline-derived CDR1 and CDR2 are SGHRS and YFSETQ. The CDR3 is made up of 16 amino acids. Trimming took 2 bases from V and 4 from J; bases not matched to a gene: 11. Written as DNA, the CDR3 is TGCGCCAGCAGCTTCGGCATAGCGACAGGGCTCACTGAAGCTTTCTTT. Residues: CASSFGIATGLTEAFF.

This clone appeared a single time. CDR3 amino acids: CASSPPAGVEQYF. In DNA, the CDR3 is TGTGCCAGCTCACCACCGGCCGGGGTCGAGCAGTACTTC. The chain is built from TRBV18 and TRBJ2-7, with D possibly being TRBD2 (5 bases). Trimming left V 0 bases short and J 6 bases short, with 9 bases between. This CDR3 spans 13 amino acids. Germline V gives CDR1 KGHSH, CDR2 LQKENI.

This clone was counted once. The chain is built from TRBV30 and TRBJ2-1; possible D gene TRBD1, 5 bases. CDR1 GTSNPN and CDR2 SVGIG come from the germline V gene (reference sequence). Deletions cut 4 bases from V and 6 bases from J, with 13 bases between. CDR3 length equals 13 residues. Written as DNA, the CDR3 is TGTGCCTGGACTCCCCAAAGGGGCAATGAGCAGTTCTTC. Amino acids: CAWTPQRGNEQFF. Looking up the rest from reference TRBV30 and TRBJ2-1 gives the full variable domain: SQTIHQWPATLVQPVGSPLSLECTVEGTSNPNLYWYRQAAGRGLQLLFYSVGIGQISSEVPQNLSASRPQDRQFILSSKKLLLSDSGFYLCAWTPQRGNEQFFGPGTRLTVL.

This clone occurred a few times. V gene TRBV28 combines with J gene TRBJ2-7, with a possible D match to TRBD2 (6 bases). V dropped 2 bases and J dropped 5 bases, with 16 bases sitting between them. From germline, CDR1 is MDHEN and CDR2 SYDVKM. The CDR3 totals 15 residues. In nucleotides, the CDR3 is TGTGCCAGCAGTTTACCAGCGGGCGGGTTTAACGAGCAGTACTTC. Translating it yields CASSLPAGGFNEQYF.

J is TRBJ2-7 and V is TRBV5-4, with D tentatively TRBD1 or TRBD2 (5 bases each). Per the germline V gene, CDR1 is SGHNT and CDR2 is YYREEE (reference sequence). The CDR3 totals 15 residues. With 4 bases removed from V and 5 bases from J, the gap between germline ends came to 19 bases. The CDR3, as DNA: TGTGCCAGCAGCGCCGTGGGACCGAATCTCCACGAGCAGTACTTC. It specifies CASSAVGPNLHEQYF.

The CDR3 is CASSSPGGISTDTQYF. In DNA form, the CDR3 reads TGTGCCAGCAGCTCCCCGGGAGGGATAAGCACAGATACGCAGTATTTT. The rearrangement uses TRBV11-1 and TRBJ2-3; 8 bases match TRBD2. Germline V gene sequence: CDR1 SGHAT, CDR2 FQDESV (reference sequence). The J segment lost 0 bases and the V segment lost 4 bases, leaving 6 bases of the junction unmatched. This CDR3 is built from 16 residues.

The rearrangement joins TRBV5-1 to TRBJ2-7; 8 bases are shared with TRBD2. Trimming at V came to 0 bases and at J to 0 bases, leaving 5 bases not matched to a gene. CDR3 size: 16 residues. The germline V gene has CDR1 SGHRS and CDR2 YFSETQ. In nucleotides, the CDR3 is TGCGCCAGCAGCTTGGCCGGGGGGGCAGGCTCCTACGAGCAGTACTTC. It encodes CASSLAGGAGSYEQYF.

The rearrangement links TRBV28 to TRBJ1-5; D gene uncertain. This CDR3 region has 13 residues. CDR1 is MDHEN, CDR2 SYDVKM, per germline. Trimming cost V 3 bases and J 2 bases, with 5 bases left between them. The DNA for the CDR3 is TGTGCCAGCAGTTTTGGGGGCAATCAGCCCCAGCATTTT. Translation: CASSFGGNQPQHF.

The genes are TRBV10-3 and TRBJ1-1; 9 positions match TRBD1. After removal of 7 bases from V and 1 base from J, the junction contained 7 bases not matched to a gene. The CDR3 runs 15 residues. Germline V lookup: CDR1 ENHRY, CDR2 SYGVKD. CDR3 in amino acids: CAITRTGDQNTEAFF. The CDR3 DNA sequence: TGTGCCATCACCAGGACAGGGGATCAGAACACTGAAGCTTTCTTT.

V usage is TRBV5-1 and J usage is TRBJ2-5, with D possibly called TRBD1 or TRBD2 (5 bases each). Germline loops: CDR1 SGHRS, CDR2 YFSETQ. Trimming stripped 2 bases from V and 0 bases from J, with 26 bases between. The CDR3 is 20 amino acids. The CDR3 DNA reads as TGCGCCAGCAGCTTCGTCCTTGACAGCGGCTATGATAACTACCAAGAGACCCAGTACTTC. It translates to CASSFVLDSGYDNYQETQYF.

This clone was detected once. The chain uses TRBV27 and TRBJ1-5; D is possibly TRBD1 (6 bases). Germline CDR1 reads MNHEY; CDR2 reads SMNVEV (reference sequence). This CDR3 comprises 18 residues. V shed 2 bases and J shed 3 bases, with 20 bases lying between them. The CDR3 region has the DNA TGTGCCAGCAGTTTAGACTCGGCGCGGGGGCGATACAATCAGCCCCAGCATTTT. It is translated as CASSLDSARGRYNQPQHF.

The genes are TRBV29-1 and TRBJ2-3; D gene unclear. CDR3 length: 12 residues. V lost 7 bases and J lost 2, with 10 bases in between. Germline lookup yields CDR1 SQVTM and CDR2 ANQGSEA. CDR3 DNA: TGCAGCGGGCAGGCAGACACAGATACGCAGTATTTT. Its protein is CSGQADTDTQYF.

This rearrangement joins TRBV6-1 to TRBJ2-7; 9 bases match TRBD2. CDR1 MNHNS and CDR2 SASEGT come from the germline V gene. V lost 8 bases and J lost 2; bases outside the gene matches: 1. The length of the CDR3 is 12 residues. The CDR3 reads CASASGAYEQYF. As DNA, the CDR3 is TGTGCCAGCGCTAGCGGGGCCTACGAGCAGTACTTC.

The gene calls are TRBV7-8 and TRBJ2-5; 13 bases are shared with TRBD2. The CDR3 covers 18 residues. Germline V lookup: CDR1 SGHVS, CDR2 FQNEAQ. Trimming removed 1 base from V and 4 bases from J; junction bases left unmatched: 9. This chain's CDR3 is CASSLVWSTSGRSETQYF. CDR3 sequence (DNA): TGTGCCAGCAGCTTAGTCTGGTCGACTAGCGGGAGGTCAGAGACCCAGTACTTC.

This clone was detected a few times. The sample has other DNA sequences that encode this CDR3 too. The gene calls are TRBV19 and TRBJ2-3, with TRBD2 matching 8 bases. CDR1 is LNHDA, CDR2 SQIVND, per germline (reference sequence). With V trimmed by 2 bases and J by 3 bases, 4 bases remained unmatched. The CDR3 totals 15 residues. The CDR3 spells CASSITRGRTDTQYF. The CDR3 coding sequence is TGTGCCAGTAGTATAACTCGCGGGAGGACAGATACGCAGTATTTT.

V and J are TRBV27 and TRBJ2-3; TRBD1 matches 7 bases. With 3 bases clipped from V and 6 bases from J, the junction kept 3 bases outside the gene matches. CDR1 and CDR2 (germline): MNHEY, SMNVEV (reference sequence). The CDR3 is made up of 13 amino acids. This CDR3 is CASSLSQGDTQYF. CDR3 coding DNA: TGTGCCAGCAGTTTGTCACAGGGGGATACGCAGTATTTT.

The genes are TRBV7-2 and TRBJ1-2; D ambiguous. V lost 6 bases to trimming and J lost 4 bases, with 12 bases between them. The germline gives CDR1 SGHTA, CDR2 FQGNSA. This CDR3 has 13 residues. CDR3 nucleotide sequence: TGTGCCAGCAGGCCGGGCCGGCTCTATGGCTACACCTTC. This sequence encodes CASRPGRLYGYTF.